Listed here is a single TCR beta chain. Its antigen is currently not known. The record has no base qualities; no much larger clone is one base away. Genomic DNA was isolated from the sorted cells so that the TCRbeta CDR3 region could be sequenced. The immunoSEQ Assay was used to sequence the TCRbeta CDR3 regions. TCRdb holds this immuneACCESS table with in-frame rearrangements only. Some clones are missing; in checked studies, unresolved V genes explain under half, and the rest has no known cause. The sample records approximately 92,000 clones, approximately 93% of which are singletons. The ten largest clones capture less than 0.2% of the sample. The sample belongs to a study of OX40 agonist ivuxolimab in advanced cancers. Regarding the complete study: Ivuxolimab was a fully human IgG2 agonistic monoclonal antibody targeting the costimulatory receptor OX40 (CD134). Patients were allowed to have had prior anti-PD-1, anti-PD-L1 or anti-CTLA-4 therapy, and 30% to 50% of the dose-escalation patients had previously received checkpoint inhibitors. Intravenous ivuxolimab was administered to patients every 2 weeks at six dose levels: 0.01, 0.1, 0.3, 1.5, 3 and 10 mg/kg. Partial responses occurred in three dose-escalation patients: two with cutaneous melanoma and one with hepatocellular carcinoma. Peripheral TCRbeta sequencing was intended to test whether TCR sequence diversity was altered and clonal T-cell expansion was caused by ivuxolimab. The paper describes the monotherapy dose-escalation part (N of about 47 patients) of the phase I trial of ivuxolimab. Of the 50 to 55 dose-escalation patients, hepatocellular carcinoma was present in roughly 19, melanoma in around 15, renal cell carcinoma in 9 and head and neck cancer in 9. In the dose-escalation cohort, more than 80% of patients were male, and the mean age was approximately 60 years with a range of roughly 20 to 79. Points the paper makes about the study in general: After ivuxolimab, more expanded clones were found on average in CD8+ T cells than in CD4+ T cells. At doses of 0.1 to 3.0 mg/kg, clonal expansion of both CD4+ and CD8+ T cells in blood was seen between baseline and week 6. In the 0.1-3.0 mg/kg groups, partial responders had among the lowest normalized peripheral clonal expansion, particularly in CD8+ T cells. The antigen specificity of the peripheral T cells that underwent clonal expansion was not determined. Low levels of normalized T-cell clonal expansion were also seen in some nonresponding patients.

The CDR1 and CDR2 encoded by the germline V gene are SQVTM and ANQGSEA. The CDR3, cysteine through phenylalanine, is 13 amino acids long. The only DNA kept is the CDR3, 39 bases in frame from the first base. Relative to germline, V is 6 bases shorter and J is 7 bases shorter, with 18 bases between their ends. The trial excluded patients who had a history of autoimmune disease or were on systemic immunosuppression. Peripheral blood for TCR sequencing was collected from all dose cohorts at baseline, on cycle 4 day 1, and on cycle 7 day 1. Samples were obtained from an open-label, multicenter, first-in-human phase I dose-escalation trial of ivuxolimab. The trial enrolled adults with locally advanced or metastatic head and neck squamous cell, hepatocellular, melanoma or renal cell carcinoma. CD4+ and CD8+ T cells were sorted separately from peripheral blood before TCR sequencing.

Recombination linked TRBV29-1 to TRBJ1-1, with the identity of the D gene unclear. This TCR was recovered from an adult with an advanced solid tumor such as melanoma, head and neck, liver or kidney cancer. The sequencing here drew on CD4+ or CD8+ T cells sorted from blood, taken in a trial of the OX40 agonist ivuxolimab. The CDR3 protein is CSVVSTGKIEAFF. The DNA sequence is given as TGCAGCGTCGTCTCGACGGGAAAAATTGAAGCTTTCTTT.